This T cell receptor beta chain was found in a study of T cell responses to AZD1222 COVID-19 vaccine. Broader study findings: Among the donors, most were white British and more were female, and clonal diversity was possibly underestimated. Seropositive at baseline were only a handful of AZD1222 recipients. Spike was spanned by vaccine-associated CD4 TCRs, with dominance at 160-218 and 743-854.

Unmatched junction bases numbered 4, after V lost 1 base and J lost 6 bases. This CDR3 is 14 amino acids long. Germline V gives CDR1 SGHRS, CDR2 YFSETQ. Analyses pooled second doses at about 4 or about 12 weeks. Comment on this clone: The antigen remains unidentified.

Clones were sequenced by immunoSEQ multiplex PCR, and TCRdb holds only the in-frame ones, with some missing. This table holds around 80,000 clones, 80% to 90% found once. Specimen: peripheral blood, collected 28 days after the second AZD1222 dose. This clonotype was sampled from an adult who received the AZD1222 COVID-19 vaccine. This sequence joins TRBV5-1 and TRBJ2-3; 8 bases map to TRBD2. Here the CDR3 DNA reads TGCGCCAGCAGCTTGCGGGGGGGCCGGGATACGCAGTATTTT. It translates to CASSLRGGRDTQYF.